This paragraph covers one T cell receptor (beta chain) sequence. The antigen remains undetermined. The data originate from a study of cytotoxic CD8 clonotypes in ibrutinib-treated CLL. The J segment lost 5 bases and the V segment lost 1 base, leaving 3 bases of the junction unmatched. Germline V gene lookup returns CDR1 SGHAT and CDR2 FQDESV (reference sequence). The CDR3 has 15 residues. General observations from the study: Stable or contracted on treatment, public clonotypes were also uncommon.

Sequencing was designed to attain a depth spanning 1 in 200,000 to 1 in 1 million T cells. TCRdb's copy holds only in-frame clones and misses some; the assay was immunoSEQ multiplex PCR. The repertoire holds roughly 12,000 clones, with roughly four fifths as singletons. This chain connects TRBV11-1 to TRBJ2-1; 9 bases map to TRBD2. The material sequenced was PBMCs, taken at disease progression, from a patient treated with ibrutinib. This clonotype was obtained from a human donor with chronic lymphocytic leukemia. CDR3: CASSLEGLAHNEQFF. The CDR3 DNA sequence: TGTGCCAGCAGCTTAGAAGGACTAGCGCACAATGAGCAGTTCTTC.